This entry lists 3 T cell receptor beta chains sequenced from one sample in a study of STAT5B mutations in CD4+ large granular lymphocyte leukemia. Assay used: immunoSEQ multiplex PCR; TCRdb lists only in-frame clones, some missing. The sample consists of tens of thousands of clones, around 78% of them appearing once. Sequenced: CD4+ T cells from blood buffy coats. These receptors all come from a human donor in good health.

The gene calls are TRBV7-2 and TRBJ2-1; D gene unclear. CDR3 length: 12 residues. V was shortened by 4 bases and J by 7 bases, with 8 bases between the two germline ends. The germline CDR1 and CDR2 sequences are SGHTA and FQGNSA. CDR3 bases: TGTGCCAGCAGCTCCCGAGTTAATGAGCAGTTCTTC. Translating gives CASSSRVNEQFF.

There are a few counts of this clone. The rearrangement uses TRBV7-9 and TRBJ1-2; TRBD1 is a possible D gene (5 bases). The ends were cut back, 5 bases at V and 4 bases at J, with 8 bases in the middle. Looked up from germline, CDR1 is SEHNR and CDR2 is FQNEAQ (reference sequence). This CDR3 region has 12 residues. CDR3 sequence: CASSDRGYGYTF. In DNA form, the CDR3 reads TGTGCCAGCAGCGACAGAGGCTATGGCTACACCTTC.

This clone appeared a few times. V usage is TRBV28 and J usage is TRBJ2-7, with D hard to call. CDR1 MDHEN and CDR2 SYDVKM come from the germline V gene. V shed 6 bases and J shed 4 bases, with 4 bases lying between them. This CDR3 spans 10 amino acids. CDR3 protein: CASSQYEQYF. CDR3 DNA sequence: TGTGCCAGCAGCCAATACGAGCAGTACTTC.